This is a list of T cell receptor beta chains from one sample in a study of identifying expanded T cells in peripheral blood. Profiling relied on immunoSEQ multiplex PCR, and the TCRdb table lists in-frame clones only, not all of them. The sample includes over 100,000 clones, roughly nine tenths seen only once; the top ten take roughly 7.6%. Sequenced: blood. The source is a person aged 18 to 70 in good health. Each CDR3 is given with its conserved first and last residue. A D gene is named only where the DNA matches it firmly. Rows give clone size only sometimes, using once, few, many, or a class for an expanded clone.

abundance: -; d_gene: -; v_gene: TRBV7-2; j_gene: TRBJ1-5; CDR3aa: CASSLYDGINQPQHF; CDR3nt: TGTGCCAGCAGCTTATACGATGGGATAAATCAGCCCCAGCATTTT
abundance: -; d_gene: -; v_gene: TRBV6-6; j_gene: TRBJ1-1; CDR3aa: CASSYERSPNTEAFF; CDR3nt: TGTGCCAGCAGTTACGAAAGGTCTCCAAACACTGAAGCTTTCTTT
abundance: -; d_gene: TRBD2; v_gene: TRBV5-1; j_gene: TRBJ2-5; CDR3aa: CASSWTSGSFQETQYF; CDR3nt: TGCGCCAGCAGCTGGACTAGCGGGAGTTTCCAAGAGACCCAGTACTTC
abundance: -; d_gene: TRBD1; v_gene: TRBV28; j_gene: TRBJ1-1; CDR3aa: CASSLGDRVNTEAFF; CDR3nt: TGTGCCAGCAGTTTGGGGGACAGGGTGAACACTGAAGCTTTCTTT
abundance: -; d_gene: -; v_gene: TRBV6-5; j_gene: TRBJ2-1; CDR3aa: CATGREWDEQFF; CDR3nt: TGTGCCACCGGACGGGAGTGGGATGAGCAGTTCTTC
abundance: -; d_gene: -; v_gene: TRBV19; j_gene: TRBJ1-5; CDR3aa: CASSIDGNSNQPQHF; CDR3nt: TGTGCCAGTAGTATAGACGGTAATAGCAATCAGCCCCAGCATTTT
abundance: -; d_gene: -; v_gene: TRBV5-1; j_gene: TRBJ1-4; CDR3aa: CASSLGGGAPGEKLFF; CDR3nt: TGCGCCAGCAGCTTGGGAGGTGGGGCGCCGGGCGAAAAACTGTTTTTT
abundance: once; d_gene: -; v_gene: TRBV9; j_gene: TRBJ1-5; CDR3aa: CASSIQDHLSLNQPQHF; CDR3nt: TGTGCCAGCAGCATACAGGATCACCTATCCCTCAATCAGCCCCAGCATTTT
abundance: -; d_gene: TRBD1; v_gene: TRBV5-1; j_gene: TRBJ2-5; CDR3aa: CASSKRTTGGEETQYF; CDR3nt: TGCGCCAGCAGCAAAAGAACCACAGGGGGCGAAGAGACCCAGTACTTC
abundance: -; d_gene: -; v_gene: TRBV2; j_gene: TRBJ2-3; CDR3aa: CASSEAGRASTDTQYF; CDR3nt: TGTGCCAGCAGTGAAGCGGGCAGAGCTAGCACAGATACGCAGTATTTT
abundance: -; d_gene: TRBD2; v_gene: TRBV5-1; j_gene: TRBJ2-3; CDR3aa: CASRSLAGSTDTQYF; CDR3nt: TGCGCCAGCAGGTCCCTAGCGGGAAGCACAGATACGCAGTATTTT
abundance: few; d_gene: -; v_gene: TRBV19; j_gene: TRBJ1-6; CDR3aa: CASSMHRVPNSPLHF; CDR3nt: TGTGCCAGTAGTATGCACAGGGTACCAAATTCACCCCTCCACTTT
abundance: few; d_gene: -; v_gene: TRBV14; j_gene: TRBJ2-1; CDR3aa: CASSQERGWAQFYNEQFF; CDR3nt: TGTGCCAGCAGCCAAGAAAGAGGGTGGGCACAATTCTACAATGAGCAGTTCTTC
abundance: -; d_gene: TRBD1; v_gene: TRBV28; j_gene: TRBJ1-2; CDR3aa: CASSFLTGEAYGYTF; CDR3nt: TGTGCCAGCAGTTTCTTGACAGGGGAGGCCTATGGCTACACCTTC
abundance: -; d_gene: -; v_gene: TRBV5-4; j_gene: TRBJ1-2; CDR3aa: CASSLDGGHYGYTF; CDR3nt: TGTGCCAGCAGCTTGGATGGGGGGCACTATGGCTACACCTTC
abundance: -; d_gene: TRBD1; v_gene: TRBV19; j_gene: TRBJ2-7; CDR3aa: CASSISGQYEQYF; CDR3nt: TGTGCCAGTAGTATATCGGGACAGTACGAGCAGTACTTC
abundance: -; d_gene: -; v_gene: TRBV6-6; j_gene: TRBJ1-4; CDR3aa: CASSYPGLIEKLFF; CDR3nt: TGTGCCAGCAGTTACCCAGGGCTTATAGAAAAACTGTTTTTT
abundance: -; d_gene: -; v_gene: TRBV5-4; j_gene: TRBJ1-2; CDR3aa: CASSLGGQANYGYTF; CDR3nt: TGTGCCAGCAGCTTGGGGGGGCAGGCGAACTATGGCTACACCTTC
abundance: -; d_gene: -; v_gene: TRBV28; j_gene: TRBJ1-5; CDR3aa: CASSLWQAGNQPQHF; CDR3nt: TGTGCCAGCAGTTTATGGCAGGCGGGCAATCAGCCCCAGCATTTT
abundance: -; d_gene: -; v_gene: TRBV6-6; j_gene: TRBJ1-1; CDR3aa: CASRRDGNTEAFF; CDR3nt: TGTGCCAGCAGAAGGGACGGTAACACTGAAGCTTTCTTT
abundance: -; d_gene: TRBD2; v_gene: TRBV7-8; j_gene: TRBJ2-4; CDR3aa: CASSALGRVEINIQYF; CDR3nt: TGTGCCAGCAGCGCCTTGGGGAGGGTGGAAATTAACATTCAGTACTTC
abundance: -; d_gene: -; v_gene: TRBV7-9; j_gene: TRBJ2-5; CDR3aa: CASSLGGLGGSQYF; CDR3nt: TGTGCCAGCAGCTTAGGGGGACTTGGCGGGTCCCAGTACTTC
abundance: -; d_gene: -; v_gene: TRBV7-9; j_gene: TRBJ2-5; CDR3aa: CASSLGEQETQYF; CDR3nt: TGTGCCAGCAGCTTAGGGGAGCAAGAGACCCAGTACTTC
abundance: -; d_gene: -; v_gene: TRBV7-6; j_gene: TRBJ2-3; CDR3aa: CASSLTGTDTQYF; CDR3nt: TGTGCCAGCAGCTTAACCGGCACAGATACGCAGTATTTT
abundance: -; d_gene: -; v_gene: TRBV6-5; j_gene: TRBJ1-1; CDR3aa: CASRIRGGSTEAFF; CDR3nt: TGTGCCAGCAGGATCAGGGGCGGGAGCACTGAAGCTTTCTTT
abundance: -; d_gene: TRBD1; v_gene: TRBV6-5; j_gene: TRBJ2-1; CDR3aa: CASTMTGRGNEQFF; CDR3nt: TGTGCCAGCACTATGACAGGGCGTGGGAATGAGCAGTTCTTC
abundance: once; d_gene: TRBD1; v_gene: TRBV28; j_gene: TRBJ1-5; CDR3aa: CASSGRDSGNQPQHF; CDR3nt: TGTGCCAGCAGTGGCCGGGACAGCGGTAATCAGCCCCAGCATTTT
abundance: -; d_gene: TRBD2; v_gene: TRBV7-9; j_gene: TRBJ2-7; CDR3aa: CASSPTPGGSYEQYF; CDR3nt: TGTGCCAGCAGCCCAACCCCGGGGGGCTCCTACGAGCAGTACTTC
abundance: -; d_gene: -; v_gene: TRBV2; j_gene: TRBJ2-7; CDR3aa: CASSAARDYEQYF; CDR3nt: TGTGCCAGCAGTGCCGCCAGGGACTACGAGCAGTACTTC
abundance: -; d_gene: -; v_gene: TRBV6-6; j_gene: TRBJ2-7; CDR3aa: CASSYGGVWGSHEQYF; CDR3nt: TGTGCCAGCAGTTACGGGGGTGTTTGGGGCTCCCACGAGCAGTACTTC
abundance: -; d_gene: -; v_gene: TRBV29-1; j_gene: TRBJ2-7; CDR3aa: CSVIHHGLGVEQYF; CDR3nt: TGCAGCGTGATCCATCATGGGTTAGGGGTCGAGCAGTACTTC
abundance: -; d_gene: -; v_gene: TRBV19; j_gene: TRBJ1-4; CDR3aa: CASRAEINEKLFF; CDR3nt: TGTGCCAGTAGGGCAGAGATTAATGAAAAACTGTTTTTT
abundance: once; d_gene: TRBD1; v_gene: TRBV28; j_gene: TRBJ2-6; CDR3aa: CASSLKILGQGLIGPGANVLTF; CDR3nt: TGTGCCAGCAGTTTAAAGATCTTGGGACAGGGTTTAATTGGCCCTGGGGCCAACGTCCTGACTTTC
abundance: -; d_gene: -; v_gene: TRBV11-2; j_gene: TRBJ2-1; CDR3aa: CASSRGSLGDEQFF; CDR3nt: TGTGCCAGCAGCAGAGGTTCGTTGGGGGATGAGCAGTTCTTC
abundance: -; d_gene: TRBD1; v_gene: TRBV7-2; j_gene: TRBJ1-5; CDR3aa: CASSLTGDSNQPQHF; CDR3nt: TGTGCCAGCAGCCTGACAGGGGATAGCAATCAGCCCCAGCATTTT
abundance: -; d_gene: -; v_gene: TRBV28; j_gene: TRBJ1-1; CDR3aa: CASISGRRTEAFF; CDR3nt: TGTGCCAGCATTTCGGGCCGAAGGACTGAAGCTTTCTTT